This entry concerns a single TCR beta chain. Its antigen is not known. Via MiXCR, TCRdb re-called the PCR reads, giving one row per CDR3 protein. In the table there are hundreds of thousands of distinct CDR3 sequences, less than 30% of which are singletons. This record comes from a study of molecular identifiers for immune sequencing clone quantification. General study points: Underestimated sizes of highly expanded clones could result from identical TCR molecules that share a barcode.

CDR1 is SGHKS and CDR2 is YYEKEE in the germline V gene (reference sequence). There are 16 residues in the CDR3. V lost 0 bases and J 2 bases, leaving 12 bases between the germline ends. The sequenced material came from naive CD8+ T cells from blood, with Jurkat cell RNA spiked in. Subset given: FACS-sorted CD8+CD4-CCR7+CD45RA+ naive T cells. The chain has TRBV5-5 and TRBJ2-1, with D perhaps TRBD2 (5 bases). The sequence was collected from a human donor in good health. Some libraries in this study had Jurkat cell RNA spiked in. The CDR3: CASSLATSGAYNEQFF. The CDR3 DNA is TGTGCCAGCAGCTTGGCCACCAGCGGCGCCTACAATGAGCAGTTCTTC.